These 8 T cell receptor beta chains originate from one sample sequenced in a study of OX40 agonist ivuxolimab in advanced cancers. The library was prepared using the immunoSEQ multiplex PCR assay. The source is immuneACCESS, and TCRdb retained only in-frame sequences with V and J called. Part of the clones is not carried over; for the studies checked, unresolved V genes explain less than half of this, and the remainder is unexplained. The sample table holds about 43,000 clones, of which approximately 86% were seen once. 14% to 15% of the sample goes to the ten largest clones. The specimen was CD4+ or CD8+ T cells sorted from blood, collected in a trial of the OX40 agonist ivuxolimab. These receptor sequences come from an adult with an advanced solid tumor such as melanoma, head and neck, liver or kidney cancer.

Written as DNA, the CDR3 is TGTGCCAGCAGCTCCATGACTAGCGGGATACTGACCTACAATGAGCAGTTCTTC. It translates to CASSSMTSGILTYNEQFF. This chain links TRBV11-1 with TRBJ2-1; 11 bases map to TRBD2. Germline CDR1 and CDR2: SGHAT and FQDESV (reference sequence). CDR3 length: 18 amino acids. The trim removed 4 bases at V and 2 bases at J, leaving 10 bases unmatched.

The chain combines TRBV5-1 with TRBJ2-7; 7 bases agree with TRBD2. The CDR3 has 14 amino acids. Germline CDR1 is SGHRS and CDR2 is YFSETQ. V lost 4 bases, J lost 0 bases, and 4 bases stayed unmatched. The CDR3 DNA is TGCGCCAGCAGCCCAGGACTAGTCTCCTACGAGCAGTACGTC. Amino acid sequence: CASSPGLVSYEQYV.

The chain joins TRBV5-5 to TRBJ2-7; D could derive from TRBD1 or TRBD2 (5 bases each). V shed 0 bases and J shed 2 bases, with 6 bases lying between them. CDR1 SGHKS and CDR2 YYEKEE come from the germline V gene (reference sequence). This CDR3 is built from 13 residues. The CDR3, as DNA: TGTGCCAGCAGCTTGGGGGACCCCTACGAGCAGTACTTC. Protein product: CASSLGDPYEQYF.

The chain couples TRBV7-9 to TRBJ1-4; TRBD1 matches at 10 bases. The V segment lost 2 bases and the J segment 8 bases; nucleotides outside the gene matches: 5. Germline CDR1 reads SEHNR; CDR2 reads FQNEAQ (reference sequence). The CDR3 runs 15 residues. The CDR3 protein is CASSLSGTGAEKLFF. Written as DNA, the CDR3 is TGTGCCAGCAGCTTATCCGGGACAGGGGCGGAAAAACTGTTTTTT. Drawing the rest from reference TRBV7-9 and TRBJ1-4, the complete variable domain is DTGVSQNPRHKITKRGQNVTFRCDPISEHNRLYWYRQTLGQGPEFLTYFQNEAQLEKSRLLSDRFSAERPKGSFSTLEIQRTEQGDSAMYLCASSLSGTGAEKLFFGSGTQLSVL.

The chain employs TRBV5-8 and TRBJ2-3; D ambiguous. V lost 4 bases to trimming and J lost 4 bases, with 10 bases between them. Germline loops: CDR1 SGHTS, CDR2 YDEGEE. The CDR3 length is 13 residues. The DNA of the CDR3 is TGTGCCAGCAGCGTTAAGGGCGCAGATACGCAGTATTTT. The encoded protein is CASSVKGADTQYF.

The chain couples TRBV5-6 to TRBJ1-2, with D hard to call. Germline lookup yields CDR1 SGHDT and CDR2 YYEEEE. V was clipped by 2 bases and J by 8 bases, with 10 bases between them. This CDR3 contains 12 residues. Written as DNA, the CDR3 is TGTGCCAGCAGCTTTACATCGGGGGGCTACACCTTC. This gives the protein CASSFTSGGYTF. Using reference TRBV5-6 and TRBJ1-2 for the parts outside the CDR3, the full variable domain is DAGVTQSPTHLIKTRGQQVTLRCSPKSGHDTVSWYQQALGQGPQFIFQYYEEEERQRGNFPDRFSGHQFPNYSSELNVNALLLGDSALYLCASSFTSGGYTFGSGTRLTVV.

The V and J genes are TRBV27 and TRBJ2-7; D is perhaps TRBD1 (6 bases). CDR1 and CDR2 (germline): MNHEY, SMNVEV (reference sequence). The V end lost 5 bases, the J end lost 3 bases, and 11 bases lay between the germline ends. The CDR3 contains 13 residues. This CDR3 is CASSQTGHYEQYV. The CDR3 nucleotides read TGTGCCAGCAGTCAGACAGGACACTACGAGCAGTACGTC.

V gene TRBV6-1 combines with J gene TRBJ1-2; 9 nucleotides agree with TRBD1. CDR3 length: 13 amino acids. Germline CDR1 and CDR2: MNHNS and SASEGT. With V trimmed by 8 bases and J by 4 bases, 5 bases remained unmatched. The CDR3 loop is CASEQGASYGYTF. CDR3 DNA: TGTGCCAGCGAACAGGGGGCTAGCTATGGCTACACCTTC.